This T cell receptor beta chain derives from a study of T cell repertoires in cytomegalovirus infection. TCRdb independently ran MiXCR on the reads; one entry per CDR3 protein. This sample yields some 700,000 distinct CDR3 sequences, of which roughly 33% are seen a single time; approximately 18% belongs to the top ten. Worth noting for this clonotype: Its antigen remains unknown.

Sequenced material: cultured PBMCs, taken from culture after CMV antigen stimulation. The TCR originated in a human donor in good health (CMV status not recorded). Some clones in this sample may be carry-over from other donors' samples.

The CDR3 sequence is CASSDPTGEETQYF. CDR3 nucleotide sequence: TGTGCCAGCAGTGACCCGACAGGGGAAGAGACCCAGTACTTC. The rearrangement joins TRBV27 to TRBJ2-5, with 8 positions matching TRBD1. Losses at the gene ends were 5 bases for V and 3 bases for J; bases not matched to a gene: 5. Germline loops: CDR1 MNHEY, CDR2 SMNVEV (reference sequence). CDR3 size: 14 residues.